Below are 6 T cell receptor beta chains sequenced from a single sample in a study of vaccination effects on CD4 cells after COVID-19. Sequencing followed a ViraFEST assay step that expanded antigen-specific CD4+ T cells with viral peptide pools. Culturing for around eleven days preceded CD4+ T cell isolation. For these TCRs, the target antigens are not known. Repertoires were generated with immunoSEQ multiplex PCR, while TCRdb's copy carries only in-frame clones and drops some. The table includes about 79,000 clones, roughly 80% detected once. Sequenced here: CD4+ T cells from PBMCs cultured with HCoV-229E spike peptides, sampled before COVID-19 vaccination. The receptors were gathered from a human donor who received a COVID-19 vaccine.

This sequence joins TRBV19 and TRBJ1-4; D perhaps matches TRBD1 (5 bases). V was trimmed by 6 bases and J by 8 bases, leaving 13 bases between them. CDR1 is LNHDA and CDR2 is SQIVND in the germline V gene (reference sequence). The CDR3 is made up of 13 amino acids. CDR3 region: CASRGDRWEKLFF. The CDR3 coding sequence is TGTGCCAGTAGAGGGGATCGTTGGGAAAAACTGTTTTTT.

V gene TRBV2 combines with J gene TRBJ1-1; D is perhaps TRBD1 (5 bases). Germline V gene lookup returns CDR1 SNHLY and CDR2 FYNNEI. V dropped 4 bases and J dropped 3 bases, with 9 bases sitting between them. The CDR3 is 13 amino acids. CDR3 sequence (DNA): TGTGCCAGCAGTGCAAGACAGTACACTGAAGCTTTCTTT. This gives the protein CASSARQYTEAFF. Looking up the rest from reference TRBV2 and TRBJ1-1 gives the full variable domain: EPEVTQTPSHQVTQMGQEVILRCVPISNHLYFYWYRQILGQKVEFLVSFYNNEISEKSEIFDDQFSVERPDGSNFTLKIRSTKLEDSAMYFCASSARQYTEAFFGQGTRLTVV.

This clone has more than one count but fewer than ten. The chain combines TRBV7-8 with TRBJ1-4; D call uncertain. This CDR3 is built from 13 residues. V lost 5 bases and J 7 bases, leaving 11 bases between the germline ends. Germline V CDR1 and CDR2: SGHVS, FQNEAQ. The CDR3 region has the DNA TGTGCCAGCAGCGCTTGGCAATTTGAAAAACTGTTTTTT. Its protein is CASSAWQFEKLFF.

V usage is TRBV9 and J usage is TRBJ2-3; the match to TRBD2 covers 7 bases. The CDR3 is 15 residues long. The V gene end was trimmed by 0 bases and the J gene end by 7 bases; junction bases not matched to a gene: 8. In germline, CDR1 is SGDLS, CDR2 YYNGEE. The CDR3: CASSVDPAGMNTQYF. The CDR3 DNA reads as TGTGCCAGCAGCGTAGACCCAGCGGGGATGAATACGCAGTATTTT.

V is TRBV7-2 and J is TRBJ2-6; D gene unclear. Trimming pared 1 base from V and 0 bases from J, leaving 10 bases between. This CDR3 is 17 amino acids long. From germline, CDR1 is SGHTA and CDR2 FQGNSA. The CDR3 protein is CASSLVSANSGANVLTF. Here the CDR3 DNA reads TGTGCCAGCAGCTTAGTCTCGGCCAACTCTGGGGCCAACGTCCTGACTTTC. Full variable domain (outside the CDR3, taken from reference TRBV7-2 and TRBJ2-6): GAGVSQSPSNKVTEKGKDVELRCDPISGHTALYWYRQSLGQGLEFLIYFQGNSAPDKSGLPSDRFSAERTGGSVSTLTIQRTQQEDSAVYLCASSLVSANSGANVLTFGAGSRLTVL.

The CDR3 sequence: CSGGQTTDTQYF. The CDR3 DNA sequence: TGCAGCGGGGGACAGACCACAGATACGCAGTATTTT. J is TRBJ2-3 and V is TRBV29-1, with 7 bases aligning to TRBD1. J lost 2 bases, V lost 7 bases, and 3 bases had no gene match. Germline CDR1 is SQVTM and CDR2 is ANQGSEA. The CDR3 sequence is 12 residues long.